This TCR beta chain was sequenced in a study of T cell responses to AZD1222 COVID-19 vaccine. Study findings and constraints: Nearly half of spike-specific TCRs reportedly go after variant regions that carry no mutations.

Germline CDR1 reads LGHNT; CDR2 reads FRNRAP. This CDR3 is built from 16 residues. V shed 0 bases and J shed 0 bases, with 10 bases lying between them. On this clone itself: Its antigen is not known.

This table comes from immunoSEQ multiplex PCR, and its TCRdb copy is limited to in-frame clones, with some not included. The data contain 78,000 or so clones, around 88% of them singletons. The sample in question was peripheral blood, obtained on day 0 of AZD1222 vaccination. The clonotype was recovered from an adult in good health. The chain combines TRBV12-5 with TRBJ2-3; D unresolved. CDR3 coding DNA: TGTGCTAGTGGTTTGGTTGCTACGATTAGCACAGATACGCAGTATTTT. Its protein product is CASGLVATISTDTQYF.